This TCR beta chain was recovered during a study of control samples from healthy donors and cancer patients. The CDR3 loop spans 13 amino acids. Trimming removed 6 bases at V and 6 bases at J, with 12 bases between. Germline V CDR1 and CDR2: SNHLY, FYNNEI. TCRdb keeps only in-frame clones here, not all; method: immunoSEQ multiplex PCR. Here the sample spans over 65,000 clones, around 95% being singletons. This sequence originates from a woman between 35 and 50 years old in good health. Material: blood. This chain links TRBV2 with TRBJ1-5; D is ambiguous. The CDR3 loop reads CASRTILIQPQHF. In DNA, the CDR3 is TGTGCCAGCAGGACCATTCTAATTCAGCCCCAGCATTTT.